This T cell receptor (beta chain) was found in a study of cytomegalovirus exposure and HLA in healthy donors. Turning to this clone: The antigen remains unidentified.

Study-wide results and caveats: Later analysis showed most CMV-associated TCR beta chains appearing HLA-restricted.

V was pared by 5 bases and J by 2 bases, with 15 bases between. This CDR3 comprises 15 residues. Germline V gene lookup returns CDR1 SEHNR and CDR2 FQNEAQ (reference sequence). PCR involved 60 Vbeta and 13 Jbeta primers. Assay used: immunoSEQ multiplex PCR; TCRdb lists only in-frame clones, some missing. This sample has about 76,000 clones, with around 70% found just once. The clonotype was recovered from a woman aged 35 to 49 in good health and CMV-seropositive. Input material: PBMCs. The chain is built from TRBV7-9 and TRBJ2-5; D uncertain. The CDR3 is CASSPPTSSQETQYF. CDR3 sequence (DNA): TGTGCCAGCAGCCCTCCTACTTCTTCACAAGAGACCCAGTACTTC.